These 19 T cell receptor beta chains came from one sample sequenced in a study of Graves' ophthalmopathy and Graves' hyperthyroidism. As the template, RNA transcripts were used to amplify TCR beta CDR3 regions. Second-round multiplex PCR came after a first-round RT-PCR that employed HTBI primers. TCRdb used MiXCR to reprocess the multiplex PCR reads, holding one entry per CDR3 protein. This table holds around 590,000 distinct CDR3 sequences, approximately 35% found once. Sequencing was done on a sample of peripheral blood or thyroid tissue (not recorded which). The receptors were gathered from an adult man with Graves' hyperthyroidism.

On this clonotype: Since a much larger clone is just one base distant, this may be a read error. The chain combines TRBV10-2 with TRBJ2-7, with 8 bases that match TRBD1. This CDR3 is 11 amino acids long. The ends lost 2 bases at V and 13 bases at J; junction bases unmatched: 4. Germline CDR1 reads WSHSY; CDR2 reads SAAADI. CDR3 region: CASSERTGQYF. CDR3 in DNA: TGCGCCAGCAGTGAGCGGACAGGGCAATACTTC.

The chain has TRBV12-3 or TRBV12-4 and TRBJ2-7; 7 bases are shared with TRBD1. The CDR3 runs to 13 residues. V shed 4 bases and J 2 bases; nucleotides not matched to a gene: 2. CDR3 sequence: CASSYRGAYEQYF. For the CDR3, the DNA is TGTGCCAGCAGTTACAGGGGAGCCTACGAGCAGTACTTC.

This clonotype showed up many times. This chain connects TRBV28 to TRBJ1-5, with D uncertain. CDR1 is MDHEN and CDR2 is SYDVKM in the germline V gene. The length of the CDR3 is 13 residues. Trimming pared 5 bases from V and 3 bases from J, leaving 8 bases between. The DNA of the CDR3 is TGTGCCAGCAGTCTCATGAACAATCAGCCCCAGCATTTT. It encodes CASSLMNNQPQHF.

About this clonotype itself: A much larger clonotype is one base distant, so this may be a read error. The chain couples TRBV5-5 to TRBJ1-5; D is ambiguous. The CDR3 totals 16 residues. Germline CDR1 is SGHKS and CDR2 is YYEKEE (reference sequence). The CDR3 nucleotides are TGCGCCAGCAGCTCGGAAAGGGCGTCTCGTAATCAGCCCCAGCATTTT. It specifies CASSSERASRNQPQHF. Variable domain in full (rest from reference TRBV5-5 and TRBJ1-5): DAGVTQSPTHLIKTRGQQVTLRCSPISGHKSVSWYQQVLGQGPQFIFQYYEKEERGRGNFPDRFSARQFPNYSSELNVNALLLGDSALYLCASSSERASRNQPQHFGDGTRLSIL.

At least ten counts were recorded for this clonotype. The chain recombines TRBV20-1 with TRBJ1-5, with D tentatively TRBD1 (6 bases). The CDR3 sequence is 14 residues long. Per the germline V gene, CDR1 is DFQATT and CDR2 is SNEGSKA (reference sequence). V was trimmed by 6 bases and J by 6 bases, leaving 18 bases between them. The CDR3 DNA follows: TGCAGTGCATTAATACAGGGCCCCAGTCAGCCCCAGCATTTT. It is translated as CSALIQGPSQPQHF.

Worth noting for this clonotype: A read error is possible here, since a much larger clone lies one base away. The CDR3 DNA sequence: TGTGCCGGCAGCTGGGGACAGAATCAGCCCCAGCATTTT. Amino acids: CAGSWGQNQPQHF. The rearrangement uses TRBV5-6 and TRBJ1-5, with 7 bases identical to TRBD1. The CDR3 extends over 13 amino acids. Per germline, CDR1 SGHDT and CDR2 YYEEEE. Based on the CDR3 plus reference TRBV5-6 and TRBJ1-5, the full variable domain is DAGVTQSPTHLIKTRGQQVTLRCSPKSGHDTVSWYQQALGQGPQFIFQYYEEEERQRGNFPDRFSGHQFPNYSSELNVNALLLGDSALYLCAGSWGQNQPQHFGDGTRLSIL.

This clonotype was recorded many times. The V gene is TRBV19, the J gene TRBJ1-1; D call uncertain. V was cut by 5 bases and J by 1 base, with 8 bases left in between. The CDR3 runs to 13 residues. CDR1 and CDR2 (germline): LNHDA, SQIVND (reference sequence). The CDR3 is CASSAQQNTEAFF. The CDR3 DNA is TGTGCCAGTAGTGCACAGCAGAACACTGAAGCTTTCTTT.

Ten or more counts support this clonotype. This chain connects TRBV10-3 to TRBJ1-4; D unresolved. Trimming left V 3 bases short and J 8 bases short, with 16 bases between. The V gene's germline CDR1 is ENHRY and CDR2 SYGVKD. The CDR3 is made up of 15 amino acids. The CDR3 spells CAISDPVGQAEKLFF. Here the CDR3 DNA reads TGTGCCATCAGTGATCCGGTAGGCCAGGCGGAAAAACTGTTTTTT.

With respect to this clonotype: No conserved phenylalanine or tryptophan ends this CDR3, so it is likely a read error. The chain employs TRBV10-3 and TRBJ1-6, with TRBD1 identical over 9 bases. The V gene's germline CDR1 is ENHRY and CDR2 SYGVKD. The V and J ends lost 7 bases and 6 bases, in that order; junction bases with no gene match: 4. The CDR3 has 14 amino acids. The CDR3 loop reads CAINTGGSNSPLHL. CDR3 DNA sequence: TGTGCCATCAACACAGGGGGCTCTAATTCACCCCTCCACCTT.

Many counts were recorded for this clonotype. The chain has TRBV7-6 and TRBJ2-7; D possibly corresponds to TRBD2 (5 bases). This CDR3 is 13 amino acids long. Germline CDR1 is SGHVS and CDR2 is FNYEAQ. Trimming removed 2 bases from V and 5 bases from J, with 10 bases in between. For the CDR3, the DNA is TGTGCCAGCAGCTTATCCCCGGGGAACGAGCAGTACTTC. Encoded protein: CASSLSPGNEQYF.

As to this clonotype: A much larger clone is a single base away; this may be a read error. The V and J genes are TRBV10-3 and TRBJ1-2; no definite D call. Germline V gene sequence: CDR1 ENHRY, CDR2 SYGVKD. The CDR3 spans 17 residues. The CDR3 loop is CASSYAGGLGANYGYTF. The CDR3 bases are TGTGCCAGCAGTTACGCGGGCGGGTTGGGAGCTAACTATGGCTACACCTTC.

The sample holds many counts of this clonotype. This chain links TRBV24-1 with TRBJ1-1, with a possible D match to TRBD1 (5 bases). The CDR3 is made up of 14 amino acids. The V gene lost 4 bases and the J gene lost 2 bases, with 10 bases spanning the gap. Germline V gene data show CDR1 as KGHDR and CDR2 as SFDVKD. CDR3 coding DNA: TGTGCCACCAGTGAATACGGACAAAACACTGAAGCTTTCTTT. It translates to CATSEYGQNTEAFF.

The sample holds many counts of this clonotype. V is TRBV6-5 and J is TRBJ1-6, with TRBD1 matching over 7 bases. The CDR3 is made up of 14 amino acids. Germline CDR1 and CDR2: MNHEY and SVGAGI. Trimming at V came to 7 bases and at J to 14 bases, leaving 14 bases not matched to a gene. The CDR3 sequence is CASTHDRARGALHF. CDR3 sequence (DNA): TGTGCCAGCACTCACGACAGGGCCCGTGGGGCCCTCCACTTT.

This clonotype has at least ten counts. The chain joins TRBV29-1 to TRBJ1-1; D gene ambiguous. V shed 4 bases and J shed 0 bases, with 3 bases lying between them. Germline assignment: CDR1 SQVTM and CDR2 ANQGSEA. The CDR3 runs 11 residues. This chain's CDR3 is CSVVVNTEAFF. CDR3 coding DNA: TGCAGCGTTGTTGTGAACACTGAAGCTTTCTTT.

With regard to this clonotype: One end of the junction is discordant with germline, which a read error may explain. The chain links TRBV29-1 to TRBJ1-5, with TRBD1 matching over 9 bases. Germline lookup yields CDR1 SQVTM and CDR2 ANQGSEA. The CDR3 sequence is 15 residues long. CDR3 sequence reads: CSVADRGDRNQPQHF. The CDR3 DNA reads TGTAGCGTCGCGGACAGGGGAGATCGCAATCAGCCCCAGCATTTT.

The gene calls are TRBV29-1 and TRBJ2-6; 8 bases are a match to TRBD1. Trimming took 8 bases from V and 0 from J; bases not matched to a gene: 9. This CDR3 contains 16 residues. Germline CDR1 SQVTM, CDR2 ANQGSEA. Here the CDR3 DNA reads TGCAGCTCCGGGACAGGCACTCTCTCTGGGGCCAACGTCCTGACTTTC. It specifies CSSGTGTLSGANVLTF.

This clonotype was observed at least ten times. This rearrangement joins TRBV5-1 to TRBJ1-3; the D is unclear. The CDR3 consists of 16 residues. The V end lost 0 bases, the J end lost 2 bases, and 12 bases lay between the germline ends. Germline CDR1 and CDR2: SGHRS and YFSETQ. CDR3 in amino acids: CASSLDVGLTGNTIYF. CDR3 DNA: TGCGCCAGCAGCTTGGATGTCGGCCTTACTGGAAACACCATATATTTT.

Comment on this clonotype: This is likely a read error, given that the CDR3 carries no conserved phenylalanine or tryptophan at its end. CDR3 protein: CASGLVPSAGGYEQYL. Written as DNA, the CDR3 is TGTGCTAGTGGTTTGGTACCCTCGGCGGGGGGATACGAGCAGTACCTC. The chain couples TRBV12-5 to TRBJ2-7; 8 bases are a match to TRBD2. Losses at the gene ends were 0 bases for V and 4 bases for J; bases not matched to a gene: 8. The length of the CDR3 is 16 residues. The germline CDR1 and CDR2 sequences are LGHNT and FRNRAP.

The CDR3 here is CSARVSVGRDNYGYTF. In DNA, the CDR3 is TGCAGTGCTAGAGTTTCTGTAGGCAGGGACAACTATGGCTACACCTTC. The gene calls are TRBV20-1 and TRBJ1-2; perhaps TRBD1 as D (5 bases). There are 16 residues in the CDR3. The germline V gene encodes CDR1 DFQATT and CDR2 SNEGSKA (reference sequence). Trimming stripped 1 base from V and 2 bases from J, with 17 bases between.